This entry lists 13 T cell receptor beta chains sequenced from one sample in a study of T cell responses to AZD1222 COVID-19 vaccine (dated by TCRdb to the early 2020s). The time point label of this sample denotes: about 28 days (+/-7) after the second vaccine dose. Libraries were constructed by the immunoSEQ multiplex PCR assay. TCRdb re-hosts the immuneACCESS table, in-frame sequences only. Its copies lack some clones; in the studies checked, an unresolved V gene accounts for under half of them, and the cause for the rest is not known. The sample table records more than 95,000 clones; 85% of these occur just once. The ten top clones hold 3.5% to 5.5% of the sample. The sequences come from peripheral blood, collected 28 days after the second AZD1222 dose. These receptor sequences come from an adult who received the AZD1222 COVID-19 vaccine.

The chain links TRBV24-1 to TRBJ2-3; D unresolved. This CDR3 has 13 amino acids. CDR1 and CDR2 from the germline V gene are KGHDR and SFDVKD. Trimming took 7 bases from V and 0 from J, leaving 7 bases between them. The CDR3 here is CATRETSTDTQYF. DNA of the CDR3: TGTGCCACCAGGGAGACTAGCACAGATACGCAGTATTTT.

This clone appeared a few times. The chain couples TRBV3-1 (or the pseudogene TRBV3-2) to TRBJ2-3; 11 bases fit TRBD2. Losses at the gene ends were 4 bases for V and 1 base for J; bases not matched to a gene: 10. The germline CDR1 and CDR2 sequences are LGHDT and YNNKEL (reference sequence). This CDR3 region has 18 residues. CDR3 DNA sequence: TGTGCCAGCAGCCTCCTGAACACACTAGCGGGGGGCACAGATACGCAGTATTTT. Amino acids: CASSLLNTLAGGTDTQYF.

DNA of the CDR3: TGTGCCAGCAGCTTGGCCTCAGAAAACTATGGCTACACCTTC. It is translated as CASSLASENYGYTF. The chain employs TRBV5-8 and TRBJ1-2; the D is unclear. Trimming left V 0 bases short and J 2 bases short, with 8 bases between. The V gene's germline CDR1 is SGHTS and CDR2 YDEGEE. This CDR3 is 14 amino acids long.

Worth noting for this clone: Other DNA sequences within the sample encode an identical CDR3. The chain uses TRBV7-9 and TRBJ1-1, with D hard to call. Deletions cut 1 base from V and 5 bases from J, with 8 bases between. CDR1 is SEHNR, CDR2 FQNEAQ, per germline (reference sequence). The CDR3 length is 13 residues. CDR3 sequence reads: CASSLDGGTEAFF. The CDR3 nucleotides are TGTGCCAGCAGCTTAGATGGTGGGACTGAAGCTTTCTTT.

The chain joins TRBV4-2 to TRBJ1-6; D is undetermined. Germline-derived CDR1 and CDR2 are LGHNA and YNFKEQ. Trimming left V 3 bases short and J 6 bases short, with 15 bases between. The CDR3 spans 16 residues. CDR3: CASSQVESRLNSPLHF. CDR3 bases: TGTGCCAGCAGCCAGGTCGAGAGCAGACTTAATTCACCCCTCCACTTT.

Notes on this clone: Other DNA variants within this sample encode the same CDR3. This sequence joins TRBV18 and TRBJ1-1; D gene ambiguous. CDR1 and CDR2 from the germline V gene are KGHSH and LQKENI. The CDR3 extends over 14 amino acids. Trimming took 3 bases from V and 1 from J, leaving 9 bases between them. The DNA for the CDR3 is TGTGCCAGCTCACCGCCCGCCGGGAACACTGAAGCTTTCTTT. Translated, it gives CASSPPAGNTEAFF. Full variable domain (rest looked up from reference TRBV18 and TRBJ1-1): NAGVMQNPRHLVRRRGQEARLRCSPMKGHSHVYWYRQLPEEGLKFMVYLQKENIIDESGMPKERFSAEFPKEGPSILRIQQVVRGDSAAYFCASSPPAGNTEAFFGQGTRLTVV.

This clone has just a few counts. The CDR3 protein is CAISKAQGAGVQETQYF. The DNA for the CDR3 is TGTGCCATCAGTAAAGCTCAGGGGGCGGGAGTTCAAGAGACCCAGTACTTC. V is TRBV10-3 and J is TRBJ2-5, with D possibly TRBD1 on 8 matching bases. The V gene lost 5 bases and the J gene lost 2 bases, with 21 bases spanning the gap. The CDR3 totals 17 residues. The V gene's germline CDR1 is ENHRY and CDR2 SYGVKD.

DNA of the CDR3: TGTGCCACCAGCAGAGATCGGGCAGGAAATGGAAACACCATATATTTT. It encodes CATSRDRAGNGNTIYF. The chain carries TRBV15 and TRBJ1-3; no firm D call. The germline gives CDR1 LNHNV, CDR2 YYDKDF (reference sequence). The V end was cut by 0 bases, the J end by 3 bases, with 12 bases between. This CDR3 contains 16 residues.

The DNA of the CDR3 is TGTGCCAGCTCACCACCAGCCGGACGGAATGAAAAACTGTTTTTT. This codes for CASSPPAGRNEKLFF. The chain has TRBV18 and TRBJ1-4; D gene ambiguous. Germline V gene sequence: CDR1 KGHSH, CDR2 LQKENI. V shed 0 bases and J shed 5 bases, with 10 bases lying between them. This CDR3 region has 15 residues.

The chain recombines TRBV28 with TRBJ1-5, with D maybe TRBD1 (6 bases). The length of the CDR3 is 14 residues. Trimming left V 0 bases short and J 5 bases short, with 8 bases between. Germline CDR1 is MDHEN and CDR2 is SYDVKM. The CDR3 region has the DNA TGTGCCAGCAGTTTATGGGACAGAGATCAGCCCCAGCATTTT. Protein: CASSLWDRDQPQHF.

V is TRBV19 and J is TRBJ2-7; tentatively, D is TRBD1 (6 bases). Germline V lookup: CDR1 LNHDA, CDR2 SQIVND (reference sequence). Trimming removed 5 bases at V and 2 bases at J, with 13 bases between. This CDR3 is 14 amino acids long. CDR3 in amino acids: CASSGQSLTYEQYF. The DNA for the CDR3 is TGTGCCAGTAGTGGACAGTCGCTAACCTACGAGCAGTACTTC.

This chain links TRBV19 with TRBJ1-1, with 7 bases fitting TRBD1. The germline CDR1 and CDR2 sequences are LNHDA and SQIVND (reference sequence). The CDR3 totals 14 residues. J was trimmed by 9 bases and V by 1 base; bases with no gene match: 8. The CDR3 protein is CASSIGQGEVKAFF. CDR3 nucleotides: TGTGCCAGTAGTATAGGGCAGGGGGAGGTGAAAGCTTTCTTT.

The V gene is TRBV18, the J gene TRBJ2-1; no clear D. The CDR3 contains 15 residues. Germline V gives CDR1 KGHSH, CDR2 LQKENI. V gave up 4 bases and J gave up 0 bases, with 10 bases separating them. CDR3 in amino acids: CASSRSGDSYNEQFF. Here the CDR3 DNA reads TGTGCCAGCTCACGGAGTGGGGACTCCTACAATGAGCAGTTCTTC. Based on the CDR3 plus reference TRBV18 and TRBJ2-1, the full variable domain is NAGVMQNPRHLVRRRGQEARLRCSPMKGHSHVYWYRQLPEEGLKFMVYLQKENIIDESGMPKERFSAEFPKEGPSILRIQQVVRGDSAAYFCASSRSGDSYNEQFFGPGTRLTVL.